Below are 30 T cell receptor beta chains sequenced from a single sample in a study of T cell clones after liver transplantation. Only in-frame clones appear in the TCRdb table, and some are missing; sequencing was by immunoSEQ multiplex PCR. The sample has fewer than 110,000 clones; around 80% are singletons. The material sequenced was CD4+ T cells from blood, taken around 48 months after liver transplant. The receptors stem from a human patient who received a liver transplant. The graft donor may have given rise to some T cells.

This clone was counted only a few times. The DNA of the CDR3 is TGTGCCAGCAGCTTAGGGGGGCAAAGAGGCTACACCTTC. It encodes CASSLGGQRGYTF. The chain has TRBV7-8 and TRBJ1-2; D might be TRBD1 (6 bases). CDR1 SGHVS and CDR2 FQNEAQ come from the germline V gene. Trimming took 1 base from V and 8 from J, leaving 11 bases between them. This CDR3 has 13 residues.

This chain uses TRBV6-5 with TRBJ2-7; maybe TRBD2 (7 bases). Germline V gene sequence: CDR1 MNHEY, CDR2 SVGAGI. With 10 bases removed from V and 9 bases from J, the gap between germline ends came to 22 bases. The CDR3 has 13 residues. CDR3 protein: CATVKLGGAGQYF. The CDR3 region has the DNA TGTGCCACCGTCAAACTAGGGGGGGCCGGGCAGTACTTC.

The genes are TRBV11-2 and TRBJ2-3; no definite D call. The CDR3 runs 17 residues. V dropped 0 bases and J dropped 2 bases, with 15 bases sitting between them. Germline CDR1 and CDR2: SGHAT and FQNNGV. CDR3 sequence (DNA): TGTGCCAGCAGCTTAGACCCTCCCTTTGGTTACACAGATACGCAGTATTTT. Its translation: CASSLDPPFGYTDTQYF. Looking up the rest from reference TRBV11-2 and TRBJ2-3 gives the full variable domain: EAGVAQSPRYKIIEKRQSVAFWCNPISGHATLYWYQQILGQGPKLLIQFQNNGVVDDSQLPKDRFSAERLKGVDSTLKIQPAKLEDSAVYLCASSLDPPFGYTDTQYFGPGTRLTVL.

The chain uses TRBV2 and TRBJ2-3, with 8 bases aligning to TRBD2. J gave up 4 bases and V 8 bases, and 8 bases lay outside the gene matches. The CDR3 runs 14 residues. In germline, CDR1 is SNHLY, CDR2 FYNNEI. The chain's CDR3 is CASLSGSVSDTQYF. The DNA for the CDR3 is TGTGCCAGCCTAAGCGGGAGCGTCTCAGATACGCAGTATTTT. Supplemented by reference TRBV2 and TRBJ2-3, the full variable domain reads EPEVTQTPSHQVTQMGQEVILRCVPISNHLYFYWYRQILGQKVEFLVSFYNNEISEKSEIFDDQFSVERPDGSNFTLKIRSTKLEDSAMYFCASLSGSVSDTQYFGPGTRLTVL.

V is TRBV29-1 and J is TRBJ1-1; D ambiguous. The length of the CDR3 is 12 residues. Germline V gives CDR1 SQVTM, CDR2 ANQGSEA. Trimming removed 6 bases from V and 4 bases from J, with 12 bases in between. The DNA for the CDR3 is TGCAGCGTAAGAGGGTTGTTCACTGAAGCTTTCTTT. Its protein is CSVRGLFTEAFF.

This clone has just a few counts. This chain uses TRBV7-2 with TRBJ2-5; 15 bases fit TRBD2. The V gene's germline CDR1 is SGHTA and CDR2 FQGNSA. With V trimmed by 5 bases and J by 6 bases, 7 bases remained unmatched. The CDR3 has 16 residues. The CDR3 loop reads CASSQGLAGGLKTQYF. The DNA of the CDR3 is TGTGCCAGCAGCCAGGGACTAGCGGGGGGTTTAAAGACCCAGTACTTC.

The count of this clone is one. The chain is built from TRBV9 and TRBJ2-2; D ambiguous. Germline assignment: CDR1 SGDLS and CDR2 YYNGEE. This CDR3 is 14 amino acids long. V lost 0 bases to trimming and J lost 4 bases, with 7 bases between them. The DNA for the CDR3 is TGTGCCAGCAGCGTAGATGGGGTCACCGGGGAGCTGTTTTTT. This encodes CASSVDGVTGELFF.

The chain uses TRBV27 and TRBJ2-3; 9 positions agree with TRBD1. After removal of 5 bases from V and 3 bases from J, the junction contained 9 bases not matched to a gene. The germline gives CDR1 MNHEY, CDR2 SMNVEV (reference sequence). This CDR3 region has 16 residues. The CDR3 protein is CASSMIGTGFTDTQYF. CDR3 DNA sequence: TGTGCCAGCAGTATGATTGGGACAGGGTTTACAGATACGCAGTATTTT.

This chain joins TRBV7-8 and TRBJ2-7, with TRBD2 matching 14 bases. This CDR3 is built from 17 residues. J gave up 3 bases and V 3 bases, and 7 bases lay outside the gene matches. CDR1 and CDR2 (germline): SGHVS, FQNEAQ. The CDR3 here is CASSLGLAGASGYEQYF. In DNA, the CDR3 is TGTGCCAGCAGCTTGGGACTAGCGGGAGCCTCAGGCTACGAGCAGTACTTC. Complete variable domain (other parts from reference TRBV7-8 and TRBJ2-7): GAGVSQSPRYKVAKRGQDVALRCDPISGHVSLFWYQQALGQGPEFLTYFQNEAQLDKSGLPSDRFFAERPEGSVSTLKIQRTQQEDSAVYLCASSLGLAGASGYEQYFGPGTRLTVT.

V usage is TRBV6-5 and J usage is TRBJ1-1; the D gene is possibly TRBD1 (5 bases). Germline values: CDR1 MNHEY, CDR2 SVGAGI. The CDR3 extends over 15 amino acids. Trimming stripped 6 bases from V and 5 bases from J, with 19 bases between. The CDR3 nucleotides are TGTGCCAGCAGACCATCGCTCAGGGTGGGGACTGAAGCTTTCTTT. This codes for CASRPSLRVGTEAFF.

The chain couples TRBV2 to TRBJ1-5; unclear D gene. Trimming left V 4 bases short and J 3 bases short, with 10 bases between. The CDR3 is 14 amino acids. CDR1 is SNHLY and CDR2 is FYNNEI in the germline V gene. CDR3 DNA: TGTGCCAGCAGTGTGGACGGATTCAATCAGCCCCAGCATTTT. Its protein is CASSVDGFNQPQHF. Looking up the rest from reference TRBV2 and TRBJ1-5 gives the full variable domain: EPEVTQTPSHQVTQMGQEVILRCVPISNHLYFYWYRQILGQKVEFLVSFYNNEISEKSEIFDDQFSVERPDGSNFTLKIRSTKLEDSAMYFCASSVDGFNQPQHFGDGTRLSIL.

The chain couples TRBV2 to TRBJ2-7; 8 nucleotides align to TRBD1. The V and J ends lost 7 bases and 1 base, in that order; junction bases with no gene match: 9. This CDR3 comprises 15 residues. CDR1 and CDR2 (germline): SNHLY, FYNNEI. In DNA form, the CDR3 reads TGTGCCAGCAAGGACAGGGATCGTTCTTCCTACGAGCAGTACTTC. Amino acid sequence: CASKDRDRSSYEQYF.

The V call is TRBV18, the J call TRBJ2-7; 7 positions agree with TRBD1. Per the germline V gene, CDR1 is KGHSH and CDR2 is LQKENI. This CDR3 region has 14 residues. With V trimmed by 4 bases and J by 2 bases, 5 bases remained unmatched. CDR3: CASSRGTDTYEQYF. DNA of the CDR3: TGTGCCAGCTCACGGGGGACAGACACCTACGAGCAGTACTTC.

V is TRBV5-1 and J is TRBJ1-2; a possible D gene is TRBD1 (5 bases). Germline CDR1 and CDR2: SGHRS and YFSETQ. Trimming pared 0 bases from V and 3 bases from J, leaving 12 bases between. The CDR3 contains 15 residues. CDR3 protein: CASSLVTGEDYGYTF. DNA of the CDR3: TGCGCCAGCAGCTTGGTAACAGGTGAAGACTATGGCTACACCTTC.

V is TRBV7-6 and J is TRBJ2-1; 9 bases agree with TRBD2. The V gene's germline CDR1 is SGHVS and CDR2 FNYEAQ. V dropped 2 bases and J dropped 5; count of bases not matched to a gene: 10. The CDR3 consists of 17 residues. The CDR3 region has the DNA TGTGCCAGCAGCTTATTAAGAGCGGGGGGTTCCCACAATGAGCAGTTCTTC. This encodes CASSLLRAGGSHNEQFF.

The chain links TRBV14 to TRBJ2-2, with a possible D match to TRBD1 (5 bases). The ends were cut back, 5 bases at V and 6 bases at J, with 16 bases in the middle. Looked up from germline, CDR1 is SGHDN and CDR2 is FVKESK. The CDR3 runs to 15 residues. CDR3 DNA: TGTGCCAGCAGCTTGCAGCAGGGTCCCGCCGGGGAGCTGTTTTTT. Translated: CASSLQQGPAGELFF.

Note on this clone: The sample holds other DNA sequences that translate to the same CDR3. V gene TRBV5-1 combines with J gene TRBJ2-7; no reliable D call. The CDR3 extends over 13 amino acids. In germline, CDR1 is SGHRS, CDR2 YFSETQ. V shed 0 bases and J shed 2 bases, with 6 bases lying between them. CDR3 nucleotides: TGCGCCAGCAGCTTGGGTAGGACCTACGAGCAGTACTTC. As protein: CASSLGRTYEQYF.

Only one count was recorded for this clone. This sequence joins TRBV5-1 and TRBJ2-7; D is possibly TRBD1 (5 bases). The CDR3 contains 12 residues. Germline V CDR1 and CDR2: SGHRS, YFSETQ. V lost 4 bases and J lost 2, with 7 bases in between. The CDR3 region is CASSVGAYEQYF. The CDR3 nucleotides are TGCGCCAGCAGCGTAGGGGCCTACGAGCAGTACTTC.

This clone has more than one count but fewer than ten. This chain connects TRBV10-3 to TRBJ1-2; tentative D call: TRBD1 (5 bases). Trimming cost V 2 bases and J 8 bases, with 21 bases left between them. The CDR3 runs 16 residues. CDR1 and CDR2 (germline): ENHRY, SYGVKD. CDR3 residues: CAISEKPGLLARGYTF. The DNA for the CDR3 is TGTGCCATCAGTGAGAAACCGGGACTGCTCGCAAGGGGCTACACCTTC.

The chain has TRBV6-5 and TRBJ2-7, with D possibly matching TRBD1 (6 bases). The CDR3 covers 14 residues. Germline assignment: CDR1 MNHEY and CDR2 SVGAGI. V gave up 6 bases and J gave up 2 bases, with 14 bases separating them. DNA for the CDR3: TGTGCCAGCAGACCCGGGACATCCCCCTACGAGCAGTACTTC. Protein sequence: CASRPGTSPYEQYF.

This clone has a single count. The chain recombines TRBV27 with TRBJ2-5; D unclear. The CDR3 consists of 15 residues. Germline-derived CDR1 and CDR2 are MNHEY and SMNVEV (reference sequence). The V gene lost 2 bases and the J gene lost 7 bases, with 17 bases spanning the gap. This CDR3 is CASSLSRSPRGTQYF. Here the CDR3 DNA reads TGTGCCAGCAGTTTAAGTAGATCTCCTCGCGGGACCCAGTACTTC.

The gene calls are TRBV11-2 and TRBJ2-3; 7 positions agree with TRBD2. V dropped 5 bases and J dropped 2; count of bases not matched to a gene: 7. Per germline, CDR1 SGHAT and CDR2 FQNNGV. CDR3 length: 15 residues. The CDR3 region is CASSVSGFLTDTQYF. CDR3 DNA: TGTGCCAGCAGCGTTAGCGGGTTCCTCACAGATACGCAGTATTTT.

J is TRBJ1-4 and V is TRBV19; a weak D match, TRBD1 (6 bases). V lost 7 bases and J 4 bases, leaving 16 bases between the germline ends. Germline V CDR1 and CDR2: LNHDA, SQIVND (reference sequence). The CDR3 consists of 15 residues. CDR3 bases: TGTGCCAGTACCCCCGGGACAATCAGTAATGAAAAACTGTTTTTT. It is translated as CASTPGTISNEKLFF.

The chain has TRBV7-2 and TRBJ2-7; D is perhaps TRBD1 (5 bases). The V end was cut by 4 bases, the J end by 0 bases, with 13 bases between. There are 15 residues in the CDR3. The germline V gene has CDR1 SGHTA and CDR2 FQGNSA. In nucleotides, the CDR3 is TGTGCCAGCAGCTCCCAGGGCGTAGTCTCCTACGAGCAGTACTTC. Its protein product is CASSSQGVVSYEQYF.

This rearrangement joins TRBV28 to TRBJ2-7, with D possibly TRBD1 on 7 matching bases. The V end was cut by 7 bases, the J end by 2 bases, with 12 bases between. CDR3 length: 13 residues. The germline V gene encodes CDR1 MDHEN and CDR2 SYDVKM. This CDR3 reads CASISRGAYEQYF. CDR3 coding DNA: TGTGCCAGCATCTCCAGGGGGGCCTACGAGCAGTACTTC.

The chain employs TRBV4-3 and TRBJ2-3; tentative D call: TRBD1 (6 bases). The V end lost 3 bases, the J end lost 0 bases, and 13 bases lay between the germline ends. Germline V gene data show CDR1 as LGHNA and CDR2 as YSLEER. The CDR3 contains 16 residues. CDR3 region: CASSQDRRFSTDTQYF. The CDR3 DNA is TGCGCCAGCAGCCAGGACAGACGTTTTAGCACAGATACGCAGTATTTT.

This chain links TRBV11-1 with TRBJ2-5, with TRBD1 matching 10 bases. The CDR3 extends over 15 amino acids. The germline gives CDR1 SGHAT, CDR2 FQDESV (reference sequence). The V segment lost 5 bases and the J segment 2 bases; nucleotides outside the gene matches: 5. This CDR3 reads CASSQGQGLQETQYF. The CDR3 DNA reads as TGTGCCAGCAGCCAGGGACAGGGGCTACAAGAGACCCAGTACTTC. Full variable domain (missing parts from reference TRBV11-1 and TRBJ2-5): EAEVAQSPRYKITEKSQAVAFWCDPISGHATLYWYRQILGQGPELLVQFQDESVVDDSQLPKDRFSAERLKGVDSTLKIQPAELGDSAMYLCASSQGQGLQETQYFGPGTRLLVL.

The CDR3 loop reads CATRQGLNTEAFF. The CDR3 region has the DNA TGTGCCACAAGACAGGGGCTGAACACTGAAGCTTTCTTT. The rearrangement uses TRBV7-8 and TRBJ1-1, with 8 bases identical to TRBD1. Germline CDR1 and CDR2: SGHVS and FQNEAQ. After removal of 10 bases from V and 0 bases from J, the junction contained 4 bases not matched to a gene. The CDR3 extends over 13 amino acids.

The V gene is TRBV28, the J gene TRBJ2-3; weak D call: TRBD2 (5 bases). Germline V gene sequence: CDR1 MDHEN, CDR2 SYDVKM. The ends were cut back, 8 bases at V and 2 bases at J, with 14 bases in the middle. This CDR3 has 14 residues. The CDR3 loop is CASGLAIFTDTQYF. CDR3 coding DNA: TGTGCCAGCGGGCTAGCAATTTTCACAGATACGCAGTATTTT.

The chain recombines TRBV7-9 with TRBJ2-7; D call uncertain. V was shortened by 5 bases and J by 0 bases, with 8 bases between the two germline ends. The length of the CDR3 is 13 residues. Looked up from germline, CDR1 is SEHNR and CDR2 is FQNEAQ (reference sequence). CDR3 sequence (DNA): TGTGCCAGCAGCACCCTCGTCTCCTACGAGCAGTACTTC. This gives the protein CASSTLVSYEQYF.